These T cell receptor beta chains were read from a single sample in a study of regulatory T cells. Only in-frame clones appear in the TCRdb table, and some are missing; sequencing was by immunoSEQ multiplex PCR. This sample has almost 30,000 clones, with less than 95% found just once. Sequenced: conventional CD4+ T cells sorted from blood. The receptors shown here come from a person aged 18 to 35 with CD3G deficiency. The CDR3 runs from the conserved cysteine through the conserved F or W.

TRBV19 | 11 | CASSRGTEAFF
TRBV6-1 | 14 | CASTSMGGLYGYTF
TRBV5-1 | 14 | CASSFGGLNTEAFF
TRBV7-9 | 14 | CASSLEGFDYEQYF
TRBV28 | 16 | CASSSPGTGMNQPQHF
TRBV2 | 16 | CASTTQRGGGDEKLFF
TRBV6-1 | 14 | CASSSGSGTDTQYF
TRBV5-1 | 13 | CASAIGQNYEQYF
TRBV28 | 14 | CASSSGQGATGYTF
TRBV11-2 | 16 | CASSSLAGGYYNEQFF
TRBV19 | 14 | CASSPTSGSKTQYF
TRBV10-1 | 15 | CASTGDSDITGELFF
TRBV9 | 14 | CASSPGQNNSPLHF
TRBV28 | 16 | CASSSAGTSGSYEQYF
TRBV6-1 | 14 | CASSPYSSNQPQHF
TRBV28 | 15 | CASSTAGTRNYEQYF
TRBV5-1 | 15 | CASSLGVGVSYEQYF
TRBV28 | 15 | CASSPGDRRNTEAFF
TRBV4-1 | 14 | CASTSTGGTGELFF
TRBV6-6 | 13 | CASSYSNSGEQYF
TRBV28 | 14 | CASSFRDTRDEQYF
TRBV5-1 | 15 | CASSLRVRGSGELFF
TRBV6-4 | 17 | CASLDRGPSGRNYGYTF
TRBV4-1 | 17 | CASSQDFKETGTDTQYF
TRBV9 | 14 | CASSPVAGPGELFF
TRBV28 | 16 | CASSFEGRTNTGELFF
TRBV7-2 | 16 | CASSLGLAMNTGELFF
TRBV10-2 | 17 | CASRSILQGNSNQPQHF
TRBV19 | 20 | CASSPGRGTKGPSSYNEQFF
TRBV6-6 | 13 | CASSPNLDGQSFF
TRBV18 | 14 | CASSPIQADSPLHF
TRBV6-1 | 13 | CASSQGTGHGYTF
TRBV5-1 | 12 | CASSSQGNEQFF
TRBV6-5 | 15 | CASSYPGVFGSPLHF
TRBV12-2 | 17 | CASRLARGILSGNTIYF
TRBV6-1 | 15 | CASSEPGQVPYEQYF
TRBV7-9 | 14 | CASSAFGGNTEAFF
TRBV7-8 | 14 | CASSWTGLGSPLHF
TRBV6-1 | 11 | CASSEYIEQYF
TRBV27 | 14 | CASRFDGLAIIYTF